The clone carrying this T cell receptor (beta chain) was observed many times. The data were obtained in a study of neurological immune-mediated disorders. There are 13 residues in the CDR3. CDR1 and CDR2 from the germline V gene are SQVTM and ANQGSEA. The time point was: longitudinal time-point 3. With 10-nucleotide random UMIs, 5'RACE was used to make the cDNA. TCRdb re-called the 5' RACE reads through MiXCR, storing one row per CDR3 protein. The data show about 99,000 distinct CDR3 sequences, approximately 11% seen once. The J gene is TRBJ2-4, the V gene TRBV29-1; the D gene is possibly TRBD1 (6 bases). The sequence came from a female donor with HTLV-1-associated myelopathy (HAM/TSP). What was sequenced was PBMCs. In DNA form, the CDR3 reads TGCAGTGTCAGGGGCCTAGCCAAAAACATTCAGTACTTC. Translating it yields CSVRGLAKNIQYF.